This T cell receptor beta chain comes out of a study of shared clonotypes between healthy human individuals. Study information: Donors were a couple of women and a few men aged 18 to 49. Study outcomes and limitations: Four donors held approximately 4.5% of naive CD4 clonotypes in common.

Germline lookup yields CDR1 SGHVT and CDR2 SQSDAQ. The CDR3 contains 14 residues. V lost 5 bases and J lost 7; bases outside the gene matches: 7. Using approximately 190 ng DNA, some 30,000 T cell genomes, the sorted-subset replicate PCRs were run. Produced via immunoSEQ multiplex PCR; TCRdb's table is partial and in-frame only. The data hold some 1.5 million clones, with about 96% observed a single time. Regarding this clone: The antigen is unknown.

Caucasian adults residing in Nashville, Tennessee made up all the donors. Sequenced material: naive CD4+ T cells sorted from blood. The subset was: CD45RA+ positively selected. The source is a man aged 30-40 years in good health. The chain links TRBV7-4 to TRBJ2-2; TRBD2 matches 7 bases. This CDR3 is CASSTRDYVGELFF. CDR3 bases: TGTGCCAGCAGCACCCGGGACTATGTCGGGGAGCTGTTTTTT.